These 8 T cell receptor beta chains were all obtained from the same sample, sequenced in a study of beta chain features in type 1 diabetes. Expressed TCRB transcripts were sequenced, since all the RNA that had been isolated was reverse transcribed. Generated by immunoSEQ multiplex PCR, the TCRdb table keeps only in-frame clones and is missing some. The data hold 450,000 to 550,000 clones, with approximately 31% observed a single time. The material sequenced was naive CD4+ T cells from blood. The receptor source for this set is a man between 18 and 35 years old in good health.

This clone turned up a few times. The chain uses TRBV29-1 and TRBJ2-7, with 10 positions matching TRBD1. Germline V CDR1 and CDR2: SQVTM, ANQGSEA. The V segment lost 6 bases and the J segment 6 bases; nucleotides outside the gene matches: 8. This CDR3 region has 13 residues. CDR3 in DNA: TGCAGCGTCACCCGGGACAGGGGAGGCGAGCAGTACTTC. This translates into CSVTRDRGGEQYF.

The rearrangement joins TRBV29-1 to TRBJ1-1, with D maybe TRBD1 (5 bases). Germline CDR1 reads SQVTM; CDR2 reads ANQGSEA. V was pared by 3 bases and J by 1 base, with 15 bases between. This CDR3 has 15 residues. For the CDR3, the DNA is TGCAGCGTTGATAACCGGGGCAACCCGAACACTGAAGCTTTCTTT. Translation: CSVDNRGNPNTEAFF.

The rearrangement uses TRBV5-1 and TRBJ2-3, with D perhaps matching TRBD1 (5 bases). The germline gives CDR1 SGHRS, CDR2 YFSETQ. The CDR3 length is 14 residues. Trimming took off 0 bases at V and 4 bases at J, with 9 bases between the two ends. CDR3 DNA: TGCGCCAGCAGCTTGGCGACAGAACCAGATACGCAGTATTTT. Amino acid sequence: CASSLATEPDTQYF.

The rearrangement uses TRBV30 and TRBJ1-5; D is unresolved. Looked up from germline, CDR1 is GTSNPN and CDR2 is SVGIG (reference sequence). This CDR3 has 14 amino acids. V dropped 0 bases and J dropped 9 bases, with 15 bases sitting between them. The CDR3 DNA is TGTGCCTGGAGTGTACCAGTAAGCCCGAGGCCCCAGCATTTT. It translates to CAWSVPVSPRPQHF.

This clone has just a few counts. V gene TRBV7-9 combines with J gene TRBJ1-4; 7 nucleotides agree with TRBD1. This CDR3 is built from 16 residues. The V segment lost 1 base and the J segment 0 bases; nucleotides outside the gene matches: 2. Germline loops: CDR1 SEHNR, CDR2 FQNEAQ (reference sequence). CDR3 sequence reads: CASSLGQGTTNEKLFF. The CDR3 nucleotides are TGTGCCAGCAGCTTAGGACAGGGAACAACTAATGAAAAACTGTTTTTT.

V gene TRBV7-3 combines with J gene TRBJ2-3; TRBD2 is a possible D gene (6 bases). The length of the CDR3 is 14 residues. Per germline, CDR1 SGHTA and CDR2 FQGTGA. V was cut by 2 bases and J by 5 bases, with 11 bases left in between. CDR3 protein: CASSLAGSGDTQYF. For the CDR3, the DNA is TGTGCCAGCAGCTTAGCGGGGAGCGGAGATACGCAGTATTTT.

J is TRBJ2-5 and V is TRBV10-3; 16 bases are a match to TRBD2. This CDR3 has 19 amino acids. The V gene's germline CDR1 is ENHRY and CDR2 SYGVKD. The V gene end was trimmed by 6 bases and the J gene end by 1 base; junction bases not matched to a gene: 11. The CDR3, as DNA: TGTGCCATCAGACCAGCCGGGACTAGCGGGAGGGCCGGCCAAGAGACCCAGTACTTC. Its protein product is CAIRPAGTSGRAGQETQYF.

The chain is built from TRBV7-2 and TRBJ2-1; D not resolved. Germline V lookup: CDR1 SGHTA, CDR2 FQGNSA. CDR3 size: 16 residues. Trimming removed 1 base from V and 0 bases from J, with 10 bases in between. CDR3 protein: CASSLVAPSSYNEQFF. CDR3 DNA: TGTGCCAGCAGCTTAGTGGCACCGAGCTCCTACAATGAGCAGTTCTTC.